These T cell receptor beta chains were read from a single sample in a study of cytomegalovirus exposure and HLA in healthy donors. Sequenced by immunoSEQ multiplex PCR; TCRdb stores in-frame clones only, minus some. The data show 180,000 or so clones, roughly three quarters seen once. The sample taken for sequencing was PBMCs. The receptor source for this set is a woman aged 45-59 years in good health and CMV-seronegative. The CDR3 runs from the conserved cysteine through the conserved F or W. The order of the fields is CDR3 DNA, CDR3 protein, V gene, clone size, J gene, D gene. D genes are given only for firm matches. Part of the rows lack a size; the others show once, few, many or a class for expanded clones.

DNA: TGCAGCGTCGGACAGGGTTACTACGAGCAGTACTTC
CDR3: CSVGQGYYEQYF
V: TRBV29-1
size: .
J: TRBJ2-7
D: TRBD1

DNA: TGTGCCAGCAGTTTAGACTATACCTACGAGCAGTACTTC
CDR3: CASSLDYTYEQYF
V: TRBV28
size: few
J: TRBJ2-7
D: .

DNA: TGTGCCAGCAGTTTGGGTGGGGGAGGGAAAGAGACCCAGTACTTC
CDR3: CASSLGGGGKETQYF
V: TRBV28
size: .
J: TRBJ2-5
D: TRBD2

DNA: TGCAGTGCCCTCGAGGTCGAGCAGTACTTC
CDR3: CSALEVEQYF
V: TRBV20-1
size: few
J: TRBJ2-7
D: .

DNA: TGTGCCAGCAGTACCCTCGGGACAGGTAGTAACGAGCAGTACTTC
CDR3: CASSTLGTGSNEQYF
V: TRBV25-1
size: .
J: TRBJ2-7
D: TRBD1

DNA: TGTGCCAGCAGCCCCGCCTGGGGGGGGCGAGAGACCCAGTACTTC
CDR3: CASSPAWGGRETQYF
V: TRBV27
size: .
J: TRBJ2-5
D: .

DNA: TGTGCCAGCAGTTTGACAGAGTCTGGCTACACCTTC
CDR3: CASSLTESGYTF
V: TRBV28
size: .
J: TRBJ1-2
D: .

DNA: TGCGCCAGCAGCCAAGGACTAGGTCGGGAGACCCAGTACTTC
CDR3: CASSQGLGRETQYF
V: TRBV5-1
size: .
J: TRBJ2-5
D: TRBD2

DNA: TGTGCCAGCCGACGGACTAGCGCAAACAATGAGCAGTTCTTC
CDR3: CASRRTSANNEQFF
V: TRBV2
size: .
J: TRBJ2-1
D: TRBD2

DNA: TGCGCCAGCAGCACGATGGACACGTCCTACGAGCAGTACTTC
CDR3: CASSTMDTSYEQYF
V: TRBV5-1
size: .
J: TRBJ2-7
D: .

DNA: TGTGCCAGCAGCTTTACCGGGAGACGCTCCGAGACCCAGTACTTC
CDR3: CASSFTGRRSETQYF
V: TRBV13
size: .
J: TRBJ2-5
D: .

DNA: TGTGCCACCAGCAGAGGAGGGGGCGGCGGGGAGACCCAGTACTTC
CDR3: CATSRGGGGGETQYF
V: TRBV15
size: few
J: TRBJ2-5
D: TRBD1

DNA: TGTGCCAGCAACGACAGGGGCAAAGTTCAGTCACCCCTCCACTTT
CDR3: CASNDRGKVQSPLHF
V: TRBV5-6
size: .
J: TRBJ1-6
D: TRBD1

DNA: TGTGCCAGCTTCCTCGATGGGGCCTCTTCAGATACGCAGTATTTT
CDR3: CASFLDGASSDTQYF
V: TRBV18
size: .
J: TRBJ2-3
D: .

DNA: TGTGCCAGCAGCCCTGGGACAGGCCAACGAACTGAAGCTTTCTTT
CDR3: CASSPGTGQRTEAFF
V: TRBV5-8
size: .
J: TRBJ1-1
D: TRBD1

DNA: TGTGCCAGCAGTTTGCTACTCCATACGCAGTATTTT
CDR3: CASSLLLHTQYF
V: TRBV28
size: .
J: TRBJ2-3
D: .

DNA: TGTGCCAGCAGTCCGACAGGGTGGACCGGGGAGCTGTTTTTT
CDR3: CASSPTGWTGELFF
V: TRBV27
size: .
J: TRBJ2-2
D: TRBD1

DNA: TGCGCCAGCAGCTTGGCCGGGACTAATGAAAAACTGTTTTTT
CDR3: CASSLAGTNEKLFF
V: TRBV5-1
size: .
J: TRBJ1-4
D: .

DNA: TGTGCCAGCAGCTCAGGGGTGGGCTACACCTTC
CDR3: CASSSGVGYTF
V: TRBV27
size: .
J: TRBJ1-2
D: .

DNA: TGTGCCAGCAGCAGAGGGCAGGGGGCAACAGATACGCAGTATTTT
CDR3: CASSRGQGATDTQYF
V: TRBV7-7
size: .
J: TRBJ2-3
D: TRBD1

DNA: TGTGCCAGCGGACGACAGGGATGGAGCCATGGCTACACCTTC
CDR3: CASGRQGWSHGYTF
V: TRBV6-5
size: .
J: TRBJ1-2
D: TRBD1

DNA: TGTGCCAGCAGACAGGGACAACCGAACTATGGCTACACCTTC
CDR3: CASRQGQPNYGYTF
V: TRBV28
size: .
J: TRBJ1-2
D: .

DNA: TGCGCCAGCAGCCTAGACAGTCCTAACTATGGCTACACCTTC
CDR3: CASSLDSPNYGYTF
V: TRBV4-3
size: .
J: TRBJ1-2
D: .

DNA: TGTGCCAGCAGCCCCCCCGTGGCAGGGGGCCAGGATACGCAGTATTTT
CDR3: CASSPPVAGGQDTQYF
V: TRBV9
size: .
J: TRBJ2-3
D: TRBD1

DNA: TGCGCCAGCAGATCCCGCCCAAGCGCCCAAGAGACCCAGTACTTC
CDR3: CASRSRPSAQETQYF
V: TRBV5-1
size: .
J: TRBJ2-5
D: .

DNA: TGTGCCACCGAGGGGCGGGGGGAAGAGACCCAGTACTTC
CDR3: CATEGRGEETQYF
V: TRBV19
size: once
J: TRBJ2-5
D: TRBD2

DNA: TGTGCCAGCAGCCCTAGCGGGAGTAAGAATGAGCAGTTCTTC
CDR3: CASSPSGSKNEQFF
V: TRBV9
size: once
J: TRBJ2-1
D: TRBD2

DNA: TGTTCCAGCAGCTTGGGACATATCAATGAGCAGTTCTTC
CDR3: CSSSLGHINEQFF
V: TRBV7-9
size: .
J: TRBJ2-1
D: .

DNA: TGTGCCAGCAGTCGAAACCAGGGCAGGGCGGACAAAAACATTCAGTACTTC
CDR3: CASSRNQGRADKNIQYF
V: TRBV7-9
size: .
J: TRBJ2-4
D: .

DNA: TGTGCCAGCAGCTTGGAGGTAGCGGGTTACGAGCAGTACTTC
CDR3: CASSLEVAGYEQYF
V: TRBV5-4
size: .
J: TRBJ2-7
D: TRBD2

DNA: TGTGCCGGGGACGCTAGCGGGGGAAACAATGAGCAGTTCTTC
CDR3: CAGDASGGNNEQFF
V: TRBV7-9
size: .
J: TRBJ2-1
D: TRBD2

DNA: TGTGCCAGCAGTCCAACTTGGACAGGGCACGAATACATCTATGGCTACACCTTC
CDR3: CASSPTWTGHEYIYGYTF
V: TRBV28
size: .
J: TRBJ1-2
D: TRBD1

DNA: TGTGCCAGCAGCTCCGGGGGGACTAGCCGGGGATCTCGCTACGAGCAGTACTTC
CDR3: CASSSGGTSRGSRYEQYF
V: TRBV7-2
size: .
J: TRBJ2-7
D: TRBD2

DNA: TGTGCCACCAGCAGAGATTTCGGGGTTCGGGGCGAGCAGTACTTC
CDR3: CATSRDFGVRGEQYF
V: TRBV15
size: .
J: TRBJ2-7
D: .

DNA: TGTGCCAGCAGCCAAGATACCCCCGCGCGGGGGGGCACAGATACGCAGTATTTT
CDR3: CASSQDTPARGGTDTQYF
V: TRBV4-2
size: once
J: TRBJ2-3
D: TRBD2

DNA: TGTGCCAGTAGGGCCGGGACAGGGATTGGGACTGAAGCTTTCTTT
CDR3: CASRAGTGIGTEAFF
V: TRBV19
size: .
J: TRBJ1-1
D: TRBD1

DNA: TGTTCCAGCAGCATCGGTACTAGCGGGAGCTCCTACGAGCAGTACTTC
CDR3: CSSSIGTSGSSYEQYF
V: TRBV7-9
size: .
J: TRBJ2-7
D: TRBD2

DNA: TGTGCCTGTCCGGACAGGGCGTCCAACACCGGGGAGCTGTTTTTT
CDR3: CACPDRASNTGELFF
V: TRBV30
size: .
J: TRBJ2-2
D: TRBD1

DNA: TGTGCCAGCAGCTTATGGGGGCAAAGCACAGATACGCAGTATTTT
CDR3: CASSLWGQSTDTQYF
V: TRBV7-3
size: once
J: TRBJ2-3
D: .

DNA: TGCAGCGTTGGGGGGGTAAGGGGAACTGAAGCTTTCTTT
CDR3: CSVGGVRGTEAFF
V: TRBV29-1
size: .
J: TRBJ1-1
D: .

DNA: TGTGCCAGCAGCCCAGTTGGGGGGGATGGCTACACCTTC
CDR3: CASSPVGGDGYTF
V: TRBV7-8
size: .
J: TRBJ1-2
D: .